Listed here are 28 T cell receptor beta chains from one sample, sequenced in a study of cytomegalovirus exposure and HLA in healthy donors. The PCR was carried out with 60 Vbeta primers and 13 Jbeta primers. Method: immunoSEQ multiplex PCR; TCRdb's copy keeps in-frame clones and lacks some. The repertoire holds around 98,000 clones, with roughly 76% as singletons. The sequenced sample consisted of PBMCs. The receptor source for this set is a human donor in good health.

This clone has only a few counts. The V gene is TRBV7-9, the J gene TRBJ1-3, with D uncertain. This CDR3 contains 17 residues. Germline-derived CDR1 and CDR2 are SEHNR and FQNEAQ (reference sequence). V shed 2 bases and J shed 0 bases, with 14 bases lying between them. Written as DNA, the CDR3 is TGTGCCAGCAGCTTATCGGTCGGCGGTGGCTCTGGAAACACCATATATTTT. Translation: CASSLSVGGGSGNTIYF.

V is TRBV7-2 and J is TRBJ2-3, with D possibly being TRBD2 (5 bases). Germline V gene lookup returns CDR1 SGHTA and CDR2 FQGNSA. This CDR3 is built from 13 residues. The V and J ends lost 6 bases and 4 bases respectively, with 11 bases between them. The DNA of the CDR3 is TGTGCCAGCAGGAGGGCGGGTGCAGATACGCAGTATTTT. Translating gives CASRRAGADTQYF.

Only a few counts were recorded for this clone. The chain employs TRBV2 and TRBJ1-1, with TRBD1 as a possible D gene (6 bases). Germline CDR1 SNHLY, CDR2 FYNNEI. The CDR3 totals 16 residues. Trimming removed 4 bases at V and 3 bases at J, with 18 bases between. The CDR3: CASSGELGAGDTEAFF. In DNA, the CDR3 is TGTGCCAGCAGTGGGGAGTTGGGGGCAGGGGACACTGAAGCTTTCTTT.

V gene TRBV27 combines with J gene TRBJ1-1; 8 bases line up with TRBD1. The germline V gene encodes CDR1 MNHEY and CDR2 SMNVEV (reference sequence). The CDR3 totals 14 residues. Trimming cost V 8 bases and J 1 base; bases outside gene matches: 6. CDR3 nucleotides: TGTGCCAGCCGGCAGGGGGCGGAGAACACTGAAGCTTTCTTT. It translates to CASRQGAENTEAFF.

The chain carries TRBV5-4 and TRBJ2-1, with 7 nucleotides matching TRBD1. The CDR3 is 14 amino acids. J was trimmed by 4 bases and V by 4 bases; bases with no gene match: 5. Looked up from germline, CDR1 is SGHNT and CDR2 is YYREEE (reference sequence). CDR3 DNA sequence: TGTGCCAGCAGCGGGACGGGACAGTACAATGAGCAGTTCTTC. Protein: CASSGTGQYNEQFF. Full variable domain (outside the CDR3, taken from reference TRBV5-4 and TRBJ2-1): ETGVTQSPTHLIKTRGQQVTLRCSSQSGHNTVSWYQQALGQGPQFIFQYYREEENGRGNFPPRFSGLQFPNYSSELNVNALELDDSALYLCASSGTGQYNEQFFGPGTRLTVL.

V gene TRBV7-2 combines with J gene TRBJ2-1, with TRBD2 identical over 8 bases. The CDR3 runs to 14 residues. The V and J ends lost 6 bases and 9 bases, in that order; junction bases with no gene match: 10. The germline CDR1 and CDR2 sequences are SGHTA and FQGNSA. CDR3 DNA: TGTGCCAGCAGGAGGCAGGCGGCGGGGGGTGAGCAGTTCTTC. It specifies CASRRQAAGGEQFF.

CDR3 DNA sequence: TGCGCCAGCAGCCAAGGGTTAGAATACGAGCAGTACTTC. Its protein is CASSQGLEYEQYF. This chain uses TRBV4-3 with TRBJ2-7; no clear D gene. V dropped 1 base and J dropped 4 bases, with 8 bases sitting between them. The CDR3 is made up of 13 amino acids. CDR1 is LGHNA and CDR2 is YSLEER in the germline V gene.

The chain combines TRBV7-9 with TRBJ1-1; 7 positions agree with TRBD1. CDR1 is SEHNR, CDR2 FQNEAQ, per germline (reference sequence). CDR3 length: 15 residues. V was pared by 1 base and J by 7 bases, with 9 bases of the junction left unmatched. CDR3 in amino acids: CASSLGGGLRIEAFF. The CDR3 DNA sequence: TGTGCCAGCAGCTTAGGAGGGGGCTTGCGGATTGAAGCTTTCTTT.

The rearrangement joins TRBV4-3 to TRBJ1-4; 9 positions agree with TRBD1. Germline values: CDR1 LGHNA, CDR2 YSLEER. The CDR3 is 16 amino acids. V shed 0 bases and J 6 bases; nucleotides not matched to a gene: 5. CDR3 sequence: CASSQDKGQGYEKLFF. CDR3 in DNA: TGCGCCAGCAGCCAAGATAAGGGACAGGGATATGAAAAACTGTTTTTT.

The CDR3 nucleotides are TGCAGCGTTTGCGAATCGTTCAGGGAAGTTGGTGAGCAGTTCTTC. Translating gives CSVCESFREVGEQFF. J is TRBJ2-1 and V is TRBV29-1, with a tentative D call TRBD1 (5 bases). V was shortened by 5 bases and J by 9 bases, with 23 bases between the two germline ends. Looked up from germline, CDR1 is SQVTM and CDR2 is ANQGSEA. There are 15 residues in the CDR3.

The rearrangement uses TRBV27 and TRBJ2-1, with a tentative D call TRBD1 (6 bases). Trimming removed 9 bases from V and 0 bases from J, with 12 bases in between. Germline assignment: CDR1 MNHEY and CDR2 SMNVEV (reference sequence). This CDR3 is built from 14 residues. The CDR3 sequence is CASHRDSSYNEQFF. CDR3 in DNA: TGTGCCAGTCACAGGGATAGCTCCTACAATGAGCAGTTCTTC.

J is TRBJ2-7 and V is TRBV19; D might be TRBD2 (5 bases). Germline V gene data show CDR1 as LNHDA and CDR2 as SQIVND (reference sequence). Trimming removed 3 bases at V and 0 bases at J, with 6 bases between. This CDR3 has 13 residues. The CDR3 DNA reads as TGTGCCAGTAGTATTGAGGGCTCCTACGAGCAGTACTTC. It specifies CASSIEGSYEQYF.

The chain employs TRBV5-1 and TRBJ2-7; the D gene is possibly TRBD1 (6 bases). This CDR3 is 15 amino acids long. V was shortened by 3 bases and J by 2 bases, with 15 bases between the two germline ends. Germline V gives CDR1 SGHRS, CDR2 YFSETQ. CDR3 nucleotide sequence: TGCGCCAGCAGCTCTGGAACAGGGAGACCCTACGAGCAGTACTTC. Its protein product is CASSSGTGRPYEQYF.

The chain joins TRBV19 to TRBJ2-2, with 7 bases fitting TRBD1. The germline V gene has CDR1 LNHDA and CDR2 SQIVND (reference sequence). V was clipped by 3 bases and J by 2 bases; unmatched bases: 6. The CDR3 totals 16 residues. The CDR3 loop reads CASSMRTGANTGELFF. CDR3 coding DNA: TGTGCCAGTAGTATGAGAACAGGGGCTAACACCGGGGAGCTGTTTTTT.

As for this clone: One junction end disagrees with the germline gene, perhaps due to a read error. The chain uses TRBV7-6 and TRBJ2-1; 10 bases are a match to TRBD2. CDR3 length: 14 residues. Germline V CDR1 and CDR2: SGHVS, FNYEAQ. CDR3 DNA sequence: TGTGCCAGCAGCCTAGCGGGAGCGTACAATGAGCAGTTCTTC. Translated: CASSLAGAYNEQFF.

This chain uses TRBV5-6 with TRBJ2-2; 7 bases agree with TRBD1. CDR1 is SGHDT, CDR2 YYEEEE, per germline. The J segment lost 5 bases and the V segment lost 4 bases, leaving 8 bases of the junction unmatched. The CDR3 consists of 15 residues. The CDR3 loop reads CASSLRDRLTGELFF. CDR3 DNA sequence: TGTGCCAGCAGCCTCCGGGACAGACTTACCGGGGAGCTGTTTTTT.

There are a few counts of this clone. The chain is built from TRBV4-3 and TRBJ1-2; D not certain. The CDR3 extends over 15 amino acids. Germline CDR1 and CDR2: LGHNA and YSLEER. The V end was cut by 3 bases, the J end by 0 bases, with 11 bases between. The CDR3 here is CASSHERVSNYGYTF. CDR3 DNA: TGCGCCAGCAGCCATGAGAGGGTCTCTAACTATGGCTACACCTTC.

The gene calls are TRBV2 and TRBJ2-5; 13 nucleotides agree with TRBD2. The CDR3 runs 15 residues. Germline assignment: CDR1 SNHLY and CDR2 FYNNEI. V was pared by 6 bases and J by 11 bases, with 12 bases of the junction left unmatched. CDR3 protein: CASRELAGGPGEQYF. CDR3 sequence (DNA): TGTGCCAGCAGGGAACTAGCGGGGGGGCCGGGAGAGCAGTACTTC.

This clone appeared a single time. The chain uses TRBV19 and TRBJ1-2; unclear D gene. The V end was cut by 5 bases, the J end by 3 bases, with 13 bases between. Germline lookup yields CDR1 LNHDA and CDR2 SQIVND (reference sequence). This CDR3 comprises 14 residues. The CDR3 loop is CASSPLDKDYGYTF. The DNA of the CDR3 is TGTGCCAGTAGTCCCTTAGACAAAGACTATGGCTACACCTTC.

This clone appeared once. The chain combines TRBV2 with TRBJ2-7; D is unclear. V was shortened by 6 bases and J by 5 bases, with 14 bases between the two germline ends. Per the germline V gene, CDR1 is SNHLY and CDR2 is FYNNEI. CDR3 length: 13 amino acids. The CDR3: CASSISPSHEQYF. CDR3 sequence (DNA): TGTGCCAGCAGCATCAGTCCTTCCCACGAGCAGTACTTC.

This chain joins TRBV10-2 and TRBJ1-1; D is unclear. CDR1 and CDR2 from the germline V gene are WSHSY and SAAADI. The CDR3 length is 17 residues. Trimming removed 7 bases from V and 0 bases from J, with 21 bases in between. The CDR3 loop is CASTLREGFPMNTEAFF. The CDR3 DNA follows: TGCGCCAGCACCCTACGAGAGGGTTTTCCTATGAACACTGAAGCTTTCTTT.

V is TRBV29-1 and J is TRBJ1-4; the D is unclear. Deletions cut 7 bases from V and 2 bases from J, with 8 bases between. There are 12 residues in the CDR3. Per germline, CDR1 SQVTM and CDR2 ANQGSEA. CDR3 loop: CSAWATNEKLFF. CDR3 nucleotides: TGCAGCGCCTGGGCTACTAATGAAAAACTGTTTTTT. Variable domain in full (rest from reference TRBV29-1 and TRBJ1-4): SAVISQKPSRDICQRGTSLTIQCQVDSQVTMMFWYRQQPGQSLTLIATANQGSEATYESGFVIDKFPISRPNLTFSTLTVSNMSPEDSSIYLCSAWATNEKLFFGSGTQLSVL.

The chain couples TRBV6-1 to TRBJ2-3; possible D gene TRBD2, 6 bases. CDR3 length: 14 residues. CDR1 is MNHNS, CDR2 SASEGT, per germline. V shed 4 bases and J shed 2 bases, with 10 bases lying between them. In nucleotides, the CDR3 is TGTGCCAGCAGTGCAAGGACTACCACAGATACGCAGTATTTT. Amino acid sequence: CASSARTTTDTQYF.

V is TRBV6-1 and J is TRBJ2-7; D perhaps matches TRBD1 (6 bases). The V and J ends lost 2 bases and 4 bases respectively, with 15 bases between them. Germline V gene sequence: CDR1 MNHNS, CDR2 SASEGT. This CDR3 comprises 15 residues. The CDR3 bases are TGTGCCAGCAGTGAATCTCAGGGGTTCGGATACGAGCAGTACTTC. Its protein product is CASSESQGFGYEQYF.

The rearrangement uses TRBV7-2 and TRBJ2-3; 8 bases align to TRBD2. The germline gives CDR1 SGHTA, CDR2 FQGNSA. CDR3 length: 15 residues. After removal of 1 base from V and 6 bases from J, the junction contained 6 bases not matched to a gene. The CDR3 reads CASSLVAGLGDTQYF. In DNA, the CDR3 is TGTGCCAGCAGCTTAGTAGCGGGGTTGGGGGATACGCAGTATTTT.

This chain connects TRBV6-5 to TRBJ1-1; a weak D match, TRBD1 (6 bases). CDR1 is MNHEY and CDR2 is SVGAGI in the germline V gene. The germline V and J ends were trimmed by 5 bases and 6 bases, with 16 bases remaining between them. The CDR3 is made up of 14 amino acids. The CDR3 reads CASSDIRRGPEAFF. Written as DNA, the CDR3 is TGTGCCAGCAGTGATATCCGCAGGGGCCCTGAAGCTTTCTTT.

The chain combines TRBV6-1 with TRBJ1-5; no definite D call. The V gene's germline CDR1 is MNHNS and CDR2 SASEGT. The length of the CDR3 is 15 residues. The V end lost 6 bases, the J end lost 0 bases, and 12 bases lay between the germline ends. The CDR3 loop is CASSLSGPSNQPQHF. The CDR3 coding sequence is TGTGCCAGCAGCCTCTCTGGGCCTAGCAATCAGCCCCAGCATTTT.

V usage is TRBV5-1 and J usage is TRBJ2-2; tentatively, D is TRBD1 (6 bases). Germline CDR1 is SGHRS and CDR2 is YFSETQ. The V and J ends lost 4 bases and 5 bases respectively, with 12 bases between them. This CDR3 is built from 14 residues. CDR3 in amino acids: CASSVGGGTGELFF. In DNA, the CDR3 is TGCGCCAGCAGCGTTGGGGGCGGGACCGGGGAGCTGTTTTTT. Looking up the rest from reference TRBV5-1 and TRBJ2-2 gives the full variable domain: KAGVTQTPRYLIKTRGQQVTLSCSPISGHRSVSWYQQTPGQGLQFLFEYFSETQRNKGNFPGRFSGRQFSNSRSEMNVSTLELGDSALYLCASSVGGGTGELFFGEGSRLTVL.